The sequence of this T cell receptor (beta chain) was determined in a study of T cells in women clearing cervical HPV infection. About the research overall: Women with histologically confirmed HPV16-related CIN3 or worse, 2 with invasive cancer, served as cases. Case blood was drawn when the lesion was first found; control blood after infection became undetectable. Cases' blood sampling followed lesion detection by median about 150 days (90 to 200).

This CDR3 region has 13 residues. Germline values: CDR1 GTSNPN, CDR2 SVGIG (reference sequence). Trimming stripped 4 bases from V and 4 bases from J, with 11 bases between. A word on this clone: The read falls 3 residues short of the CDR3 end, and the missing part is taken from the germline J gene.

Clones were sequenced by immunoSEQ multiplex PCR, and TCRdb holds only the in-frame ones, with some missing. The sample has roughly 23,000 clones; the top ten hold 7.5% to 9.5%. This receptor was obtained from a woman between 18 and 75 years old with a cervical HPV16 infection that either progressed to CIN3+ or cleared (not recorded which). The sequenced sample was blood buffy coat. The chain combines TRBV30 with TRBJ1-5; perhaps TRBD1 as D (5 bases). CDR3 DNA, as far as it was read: TGTGCCTGGAACTCGGAGGGGAATCAGCCC. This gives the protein CAWNSEGNQP. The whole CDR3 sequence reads CAWNSEGNQPQHF.